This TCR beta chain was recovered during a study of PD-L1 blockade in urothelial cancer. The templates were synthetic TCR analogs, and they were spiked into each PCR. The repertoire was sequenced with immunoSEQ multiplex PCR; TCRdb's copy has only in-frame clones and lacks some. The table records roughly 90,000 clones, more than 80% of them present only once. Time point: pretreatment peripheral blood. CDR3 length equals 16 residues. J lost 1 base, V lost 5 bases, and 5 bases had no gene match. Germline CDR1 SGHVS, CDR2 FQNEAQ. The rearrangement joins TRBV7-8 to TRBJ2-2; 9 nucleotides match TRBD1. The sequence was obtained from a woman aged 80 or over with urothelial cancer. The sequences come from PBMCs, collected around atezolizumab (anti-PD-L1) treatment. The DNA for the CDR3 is TGTGCCAGCAGCCCTCGGACAGGGGTGAACACCGGGGAGCTGTTTTTT. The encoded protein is CASSPRTGVNTGELFF. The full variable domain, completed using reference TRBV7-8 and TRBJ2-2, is GAGVSQSPRYKVAKRGQDVALRCDPISGHVSLFWYQQALGQGPEFLTYFQNEAQLDKSGLPSDRFFAERPEGSVSTLKIQRTQQEDSAVYLCASSPRTGVNTGELFFGEGSRLTVL.